Presented here are 23 T cell receptor beta chains from one specimen sequenced in a study of CD8 T cells in Susac syndrome. With random hexamers, reverse transcription was performed on roughly 0.5 to 1 ug of RNA. TCRdb fed the immunoSEQ multiplex PCR reads into MiXCR, producing one record per CDR3 protein. Of some 190,000 distinct CDR3 sequences in the sample, 85% to 95% are singletons; the top ten hold approximately 0.094%. Sequences were obtained from CD4+ T cells from PBMCs. These receptor sequences come from a human donor in good health.

The rearrangement joins TRBV20-1 to TRBJ2-7, with D tentatively TRBD1 or TRBD2 (5 bases each). V lost 5 bases and J 2 bases, leaving 13 bases between the germline ends. Germline V CDR1 and CDR2: DFQATT, SNEGSKA (reference sequence). The CDR3 length is 13 residues. CDR3 loop: CSARGFSAYEQYV. The CDR3 DNA sequence: TGCAGTGCTCGGGGCTTTTCCGCCTACGAGCAGTACGTC.

The chain carries TRBV13 and TRBJ1-5; TRBD1 aligns across 7 bases. V lost 5 bases, J lost 10 bases, and 11 bases stayed unmatched. The germline V gene has CDR1 PRHDT and CDR2 FYEKMQ (reference sequence). CDR3 size: 14 residues. In DNA, the CDR3 is TGTGCCAGCAGCAGGACAGGCACTACTGTCCCCCAGCATTTT. Translated: CASSRTGTTVPQHF. Drawing the rest from reference TRBV13 and TRBJ1-5, the complete variable domain is AAGVIQSPRHLIKEKRETATLKCYPIPRHDTVYWYQQGPGQDPQFLISFYEKMQSDKGSIPDRFSAQQFSDYHSELNMSSLELGDSALYFCASSRTGTTVPQHFGDGTRLSIL.

The V call is TRBV7-7, the J call TRBJ2-5; 7 bases agree with TRBD1. The germline V gene has CDR1 SSHAT and CDR2 FNYEAQ (reference sequence). V trimming: 5 bases; J trimming: 4 bases; junction bases outside the gene matches: 7. The CDR3 length is 14 residues. The CDR3 reads CASSPGDRAETQYF. CDR3 sequence (DNA): TGTGCCAGCAGCCCAGGGGACAGAGCAGAGACCCAGTACTTC.

The CDR3 DNA follows: TGTGCCAGCAGGAAGACTAGCGGGAGGACCAATGAGCAGTTCTTC. Translation: CASRKTSGRTNEQFF. The chain carries TRBV2 and TRBJ2-1; 13 positions match TRBD2. Germline V CDR1 and CDR2: SNHLY, FYNNEI. This CDR3 region has 15 residues. The V segment lost 6 bases and the J segment 6 bases; nucleotides outside the gene matches: 5.

This chain uses TRBV12-3 or TRBV12-4 with TRBJ1-3; no reliable D call. The V end was cut by 7 bases, the J end by 9 bases, with 16 bases between. The CDR3 totals 13 residues. The CDR3 DNA follows: TGTGCCAGCAAGACGAGGACTCTCGGCACCATATATTTT. It is translated as CASKTRTLGTIYF.

The V call is TRBV20-1, the J call TRBJ2-7, with 8 bases lining up with TRBD2. Germline trimming cut 3 bases from V and 2 bases from J; bases unmatched to any gene: 9. The germline gives CDR1 DFQATT, CDR2 SNEGSKA (reference sequence). The length of the CDR3 is 15 residues. The CDR3 spells CSASGTSGGTYEQYF. CDR3 DNA sequence: TGCAGTGCTAGTGGGACGAGCGGGGGAACCTACGAGCAGTACTTC.

The chain links TRBV15 to TRBJ1-6; 9 bases map to TRBD1. The CDR3 sequence is 16 residues long. CDR1 LNHNV and CDR2 YYDKDF come from the germline V gene (reference sequence). Losses at the gene ends were 4 bases for V and 8 bases for J; bases not matched to a gene: 9. The CDR3 loop is CATSTRPGQGDSPLHF. The CDR3, as DNA: TGTGCCACCAGCACACGCCCGGGACAGGGAGATTCACCCCTCCACTTT.

The CDR3 here is CATSRDRGETQYF. The CDR3, as DNA: TGTGCCACCAGCAGGGACAGGGGAGAGACCCAGTACTTC. V usage is TRBV15 and J usage is TRBJ2-5; 9 bases match TRBD1. The germline V gene encodes CDR1 LNHNV and CDR2 YYDKDF (reference sequence). The J segment lost 4 bases and the V segment lost 3 bases, leaving 0 bases of the junction unmatched. This CDR3 has 13 residues.

CDR3 DNA sequence: TGTGCCAGCGGCTCGGTAGGAGGCGAGACCCAGTACTTC. Amino acid sequence: CASGSVGGETQYF. This chain links TRBV3-1 with TRBJ2-5; possibly TRBD2 for D (5 bases). Trimming stripped 8 bases from V and 5 bases from J, with 15 bases between. The CDR3 is 13 residues long. Germline lookup yields CDR1 LGHDT and CDR2 YNNKEL (reference sequence).

This chain joins TRBV30 and TRBJ2-1, with D tentatively TRBD1 (5 bases). This CDR3 spans 12 amino acids. The germline gives CDR1 GTSNPN, CDR2 SVGIG (reference sequence). The ends were cut back, 2 bases at V and 7 bases at J, with 9 bases in the middle. The CDR3 DNA reads TGTGCCTGGAGTCTAACAGGAAATGAGCAGTTCTTC. Translation: CAWSLTGNEQFF.

The chain carries TRBV5-4 and TRBJ2-2, with TRBD1 as a possible D gene (5 bases). Germline-derived CDR1 and CDR2 are SGHNT and YYREEE (reference sequence). The CDR3 spans 13 residues. V dropped 3 bases and J dropped 9 bases, with 12 bases sitting between them. The CDR3 is CASSSPGSRELFF. CDR3 nucleotides: TGTGCCAGCAGCTCACCAGGGTCGAGGGAGCTGTTTTTT.

The gene calls are TRBV20-1 and TRBJ2-1; TRBD2 might be the D (5 bases). The CDR3 consists of 15 residues. The ends were cut back, 1 base at V and 3 bases at J, with 13 bases in the middle. In germline, CDR1 is DFQATT, CDR2 SNEGSKA (reference sequence). CDR3 in amino acids: CSARAAGRLYNEQFF. CDR3 sequence (DNA): TGCAGTGCTAGAGCCGCGGGTCGCCTCTACAATGAGCAGTTCTTC.

V gene TRBV20-1 combines with J gene TRBJ2-7; 13 bases line up with TRBD2. This CDR3 has 16 amino acids. Germline trimming cut 0 bases from V and 4 bases from J; bases unmatched to any gene: 6. Germline assignment: CDR1 DFQATT and CDR2 SNEGSKA (reference sequence). The CDR3 region is CSARDPLAGGLYEQYF. The CDR3 DNA follows: TGCAGTGCTAGAGACCCACTAGCGGGGGGGTTATACGAGCAGTACTTC.

The J gene is TRBJ1-1, the V gene TRBV9; D uncertain. The V and J ends lost 4 bases and 0 bases respectively, with 10 bases between them. The CDR3 runs 14 residues. The germline gives CDR1 SGDLS, CDR2 YYNGEE. CDR3 protein: CASSSQYMNTEAFF. In DNA form, the CDR3 reads TGTGCCAGCAGCTCTCAATACATGAACACTGAAGCTTTCTTT.

The chain links TRBV3-1 to TRBJ2-7; the D is unclear. Trimming cost V 11 bases and J 1 base, with 12 bases left between them. Per the germline V gene, CDR1 is LGHDT and CDR2 is YNNKEL (reference sequence). The CDR3 runs to 12 residues. The CDR3 loop reads CAATADSYEQYV. The DNA of the CDR3 is TGTGCCGCCACAGCCGATTCCTACGAGCAGTACGTC.

The gene calls are TRBV14 and TRBJ2-3; D may be TRBD2 (6 bases). V shed 1 base and J shed 4 bases, with 9 bases lying between them. The CDR3 length is 14 residues. CDR1 is SGHDN, CDR2 FVKESK, per germline. This CDR3 is CASSQAGAPDTQYF. As DNA, the CDR3 is TGTGCCAGCAGCCAAGCGGGAGCCCCAGATACGCAGTATTTT.

This rearrangement joins TRBV30 to TRBJ1-2; D ambiguous. This CDR3 spans 14 amino acids. Looked up from germline, CDR1 is GTSNPN and CDR2 is SVGIG (reference sequence). The V end lost 0 bases, the J end lost 2 bases, and 10 bases lay between the germline ends. The CDR3 nucleotides read TGTGCCTGGAGTGTACTAAATAGAAACTATGGCTACACCTTC. It is translated as CAWSVLNRNYGYTF.

This chain links TRBV29-1 with TRBJ2-3, with a tentative D call TRBD2 (5 bases). V was clipped by 1 base and J by 5 bases, with 7 bases between them. Germline assignment: CDR1 SQVTM and CDR2 ANQGSEA. This CDR3 has 12 residues. The CDR3 sequence is CSVEAAGDTQYF. DNA of the CDR3: TGCAGCGTTGAAGCCGCGGGAGATACGCAGTATTTT.

The V call is TRBV18, the J call TRBJ2-3; D remains ambiguous. Per germline, CDR1 KGHSH and CDR2 LQKENI. The CDR3 has 15 amino acids. Trimming pared 4 bases from V and 2 bases from J, leaving 13 bases between. CDR3 in DNA: TGTGCCAGCTCACAACAGACCGCCATCACAGATACGCAGTATTTT. As protein: CASSQQTAITDTQYF.

V usage is TRBV3-1 and J usage is TRBJ2-5; D perhaps matches TRBD2 (5 bases). Germline CDR1 and CDR2: LGHDT and YNNKEL (reference sequence). This CDR3 comprises 14 residues. Trimming took 2 bases from V and 4 from J, leaving 11 bases between them. CDR3 loop: CASSQSYGGETQYF. In DNA form, the CDR3 reads TGTGCCAGCAGCCAAAGTTACGGAGGAGAGACCCAGTACTTC.

This rearrangement joins TRBV18 to TRBJ1-2, with D perhaps TRBD1 (5 bases). Trimming took 4 bases from V and 3 from J, leaving 12 bases between them. CDR1 KGHSH and CDR2 LQKENI come from the germline V gene. This CDR3 has 14 residues. CDR3 nucleotide sequence: TGTGCCAGCTCACTGGGACCCCTGGACTATGGCTACACCTTC. Translation: CASSLGPLDYGYTF.

The V gene is TRBV27, the J gene TRBJ2-7, with a weak D call TRBD1 (6 bases). This CDR3 has 16 residues. CDR1 and CDR2 (germline): MNHEY, SMNVEV (reference sequence). V lost 6 bases and J lost 0, with 18 bases in between. The CDR3 reads CASRPNRALGSYEQYV. In DNA form, the CDR3 reads TGTGCCAGCAGACCTAACAGGGCCTTGGGCTCCTACGAGCAGTACGTC.

The chain joins TRBV20-1 to TRBJ2-7; TRBD2 is a possible D gene (5 bases). This CDR3 has 12 amino acids. Germline V gene sequence: CDR1 DFQATT, CDR2 SNEGSKA (reference sequence). Trimming stripped 2 bases from V and 1 base from J, with 6 bases between. The CDR3 protein is CSARRDSYEQYV. CDR3 bases: TGCAGTGCTAGACGGGATTCCTACGAGCAGTACGTC.